This TCR beta chain was sequenced in a study of beta chain features in type 1 diabetes. For this clone: The antigen is undetermined.

Based on CD45RO/CCR7/CD25/CD127/CD95/CD27, CD4+ regulatory, stem cell-like memory, naive and central memory cells were sorted. The V segment lost 3 bases and the J segment 6 bases; nucleotides outside the gene matches: 10. This CDR3 is 16 amino acids long. Germline assignment: CDR1 MGHRA and CDR2 YSYEKL. Study outcomes and limitations: Researchers report that Type 1 diabetes patients had moderately but significantly shorter TCRB CDR3s across all four CD4+ subsets. The question left open here concerned HLA type influencing TCRB rearrangement. Using cDNA template may skew counts toward highly expressing activated cells.

What was sequenced were expressed TCRB transcripts, since all of the isolated RNA had been reverse transcribed. The protocol was immunoSEQ multiplex PCR, while the TCRdb copy is restricted to in-frame clones and leaves out a portion. The table includes some 160,000 clones, approximately 8.8% detected once. The sequenced material came from central memory CD4+ T cells from blood. The receptor was isolated from a woman aged 25 to 45 with type 1 diabetes. This rearrangement joins TRBV4-1 to TRBJ2-7, with TRBD2 matching 11 bases. CDR3 loop: CASSQFGIGLAGEQYF. The CDR3 DNA sequence: TGCGCCAGCAGCCAGTTCGGAATAGGACTAGCGGGCGAGCAGTACTTC.